This T cell receptor beta chain was retrieved from a study of cytomegalovirus exposure and HLA in healthy donors. The overall study: Earlier, 150 million to 200 million T cells were analyzed, and 95 million to 140 million unique TCR beta sequences were found among them. Findings of the study overall: According to an earlier analysis, most TCR beta V segments yielded productive rearrangements about 90% or about 30% of the time. Later analysis identified a missense DCLRE1C variant that was linked to TCR beta V- and J-gene trimming.

The primer mix had 60 Vbeta and 13 Jbeta primers. Here immunoSEQ multiplex PCR was the method, and the copy in TCRdb shows in-frame clones only, minus some. This table has approximately 190,000 clones, just under 70% appearing once. This clone has more than one count but fewer than ten. Its cognate antigen is unknown. The CDR3 totals 14 residues. Trimming took off 7 bases at V and 11 bases at J, with 23 bases between the two ends. Per the germline V gene, CDR1 is MDHEN and CDR2 is SYDVKM. The clonotype originates from a middle-aged man in good health and CMV-seropositive. The sample consisted of PBMCs. This rearrangement joins TRBV28 to TRBJ1-2, with D possibly being TRBD1 (5 bases). The CDR3 sequence: CASNTQVNSRGYTF. CDR3 nucleotides: TGTGCCAGCAATACACAGGTTAACTCTCGTGGGTACACCTTC.